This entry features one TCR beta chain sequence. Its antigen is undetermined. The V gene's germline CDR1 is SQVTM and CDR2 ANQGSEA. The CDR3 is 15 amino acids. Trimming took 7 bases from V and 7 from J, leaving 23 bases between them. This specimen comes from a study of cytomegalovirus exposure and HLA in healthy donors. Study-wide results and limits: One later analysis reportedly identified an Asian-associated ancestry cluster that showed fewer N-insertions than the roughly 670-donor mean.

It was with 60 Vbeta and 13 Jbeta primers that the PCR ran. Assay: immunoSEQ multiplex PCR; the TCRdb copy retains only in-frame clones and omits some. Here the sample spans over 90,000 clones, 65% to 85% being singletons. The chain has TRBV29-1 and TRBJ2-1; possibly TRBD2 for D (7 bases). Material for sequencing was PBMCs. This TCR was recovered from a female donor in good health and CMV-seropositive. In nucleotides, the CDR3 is TGCAGCGCAGCCCTACAGGGTGTGGGAGGGAATGAGCAGTTCTTC. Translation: CSAALQGVGGNEQFF.